A selection of T cell receptor beta chains follows, all from one sample in a study of Graves' ophthalmopathy and Graves' hyperthyroidism. TCRdb used MiXCR to reprocess the multiplex PCR reads, holding one entry per CDR3 protein. The sample has approximately 460,000 distinct CDR3 sequences, approximately 15% seen once. The specimen was blood. The origin of the receptors is a woman in her 30s with Graves' ophthalmopathy. CDR3s include the opening cysteine and the closing phenylalanine or tryptophan. Each record gives: J gene, clone size, D gene, V gene, CDR3 length, CDR3 DNA, CDR3 protein. D genes are given only for firm matches. Size is stated for part of the rows, as once, few or many counts, or as a class when the clone is expanded.

j_gene: TRBJ2-7; abundance: many; d_gene: -; v_gene: TRBV6-5; len: 12; CDR3nt: TGTGCCAGCAGTTCTCCCCAGTACGAGCAGTACTTC; CDR3aa: CASSSPQYEQYF
j_gene: TRBJ2-7; abundance: -; d_gene: TRBD2; v_gene: TRBV30; len: 15; CDR3nt: TGTGCCTGGAATCTTCCTAGCGGGAGTCGGTACGAGCAGTACTTC; CDR3aa: CAWNLPSGSRYEQYF
j_gene: TRBJ1-2; abundance: -; d_gene: -; v_gene: TRBV7-2; len: 12; CDR3nt: TGTGCCAGCAGCTCACAGGCCTATGGCTACACCTTC; CDR3aa: CASSSQAYGYTF
j_gene: TRBJ1-2; abundance: many; d_gene: TRBD1; v_gene: TRBV29-1; len: 14; CDR3nt: TGCAGCGTTCCGGGACAGGGGTCTAACTATGGCTACACCTTC; CDR3aa: CSVPGQGSNYGYTF
j_gene: TRBJ2-7; abundance: many; d_gene: TRBD1; v_gene: TRBV6-1; len: 15; CDR3nt: TGTGCCAGCAGTAATCTCCCGGGACAGGGGTATCAGCAGTACTTC; CDR3aa: CASSNLPGQGYQQYF
j_gene: TRBJ2-7; abundance: -; d_gene: TRBD2; v_gene: TRBV20-1; len: 14; CDR3nt: TGCAGTGCTAGGGGGTCTAGCGGGGGCCACGAGCAGTACTTC; CDR3aa: CSARGSSGGHEQYF
j_gene: TRBJ1-3; abundance: -; d_gene: -; v_gene: TRBV28; len: 16; CDR3nt: TGTGCCAGCAGTCCACCGGGTGGAGCCTCTGGAAACACCATATATTTT; CDR3aa: CASSPPGGASGNTIYF
j_gene: TRBJ1-6; abundance: many; d_gene: -; v_gene: TRBV12-3/TRBV12-4; len: 13; CDR3nt: TGTGCCAGCAGCTTTCGGGGGGATTCACCCCTCCACTTT; CDR3aa: CASSFRGDSPLHF
j_gene: TRBJ2-7; abundance: many; d_gene: -; v_gene: TRBV24-1; len: 12; CDR3nt: TGTGCCACCAGTGATTCGCGGTACGAGCAGTACTTC; CDR3aa: CATSDSRYEQYF
j_gene: TRBJ1-1; abundance: many; d_gene: -; v_gene: TRBV12-3/TRBV12-4; len: 15; CDR3nt: TGTGCCAGCAGTTCCTGGGACACCTTGAACACTGAAGCTTTCTTT; CDR3aa: CASSSWDTLNTEAFF
j_gene: TRBJ2-7; abundance: many; d_gene: TRBD2; v_gene: TRBV20-1; len: 14; CDR3nt: TGCAGTGCTCCGGGAAGCGGGAATATCTACGAGCAGTACTTC; CDR3aa: CSAPGSGNIYEQYF
j_gene: TRBJ2-2; abundance: -; d_gene: TRBD2; v_gene: TRBV12-3/TRBV12-4; len: 15; CDR3nt: TGTGCCGGCAGTTTACAACTAGCGACCGCCGGGGAGCTGTTTTTT; CDR3aa: CAGSLQLATAGELFF
j_gene: TRBJ1-2; abundance: many; d_gene: TRBD1; v_gene: TRBV28; len: 16; CDR3nt: TGTGCCAGCAGTCTCGCACAGGGGGCTTGGGACTATGGCTACACCTTC; CDR3aa: CASSLAQGAWDYGYTF
j_gene: TRBJ1-1; abundance: many; d_gene: -; v_gene: TRBV6-1; len: 10; CDR3nt: TGTGCCGCGGGAGGAGCTGAAGCTTTCTTT; CDR3aa: CAAGGAEAFF
j_gene: TRBJ2-7; abundance: many; d_gene: -; v_gene: TRBV11-2; len: 14; CDR3nt: TGTGCCAGCAGCTTAGTCAAGGGATCCCACGAGCAGTACTTC; CDR3aa: CASSLVKGSHEQYF
j_gene: TRBJ2-7; abundance: -; d_gene: TRBD2; v_gene: TRBV18; len: 15; CDR3nt: TGTGCCAGCTCACCTTCACTAGCGGCCGACTACGAGCAGTACTTC; CDR3aa: CASSPSLAADYEQYF
j_gene: TRBJ1-2; abundance: -; d_gene: -; v_gene: TRBV20-1; len: 14; CDR3nt: TGCAGTGCTCTGCCGGCGGGGGACCTCTATGGCTACACCTTC; CDR3aa: CSALPAGDLYGYTF
j_gene: TRBJ1-5; abundance: many; d_gene: -; v_gene: TRBV6-1; len: 12; CDR3nt: TGTGCCAGCAAAGGGGCTAATGAGCCCCAGCATTTT; CDR3aa: CASKGANEPQHF
j_gene: TRBJ2-4; abundance: many; d_gene: -; v_gene: TRBV6-5; len: 19; CDR3nt: TGTGCCAGCAGTTACTCGATGGTCGACCTTGTTCTAGCCAAAAACATTAAGTACTTC; CDR3aa: CASSYSMVDLVLAKNIKYF
j_gene: TRBJ1-5; abundance: many; d_gene: TRBD1; v_gene: TRBV25-1; len: 14; CDR3nt: TGTGCCAGCAGTGAGACAGGGGACGATCAGCCCCAGCATTTT; CDR3aa: CASSETGDDQPQHF
j_gene: TRBJ2-5; abundance: many; d_gene: TRBD1; v_gene: TRBV20-1; len: 14; CDR3nt: TGCAGTGCTAACCTAGCACAGGGGCGGGAGACCCAGTACTTC; CDR3aa: CSANLAQGRETQYF
j_gene: TRBJ2-2; abundance: many; d_gene: -; v_gene: TRBV6-4; len: 13; CDR3nt: TGTGCCAGCAGTGACGTGGACACCGGGGAGCTGTTTTTT; CDR3aa: CASSDVDTGELFF
j_gene: TRBJ2-4; abundance: many; d_gene: TRBD1; v_gene: TRBV18; len: 17; CDR3nt: TGTGCCAGCTCACAAGGGACAGGGCCCATTGCCAAAAACATTCAGTACTTC; CDR3aa: CASSQGTGPIAKNIQYF
j_gene: TRBJ2-7; abundance: many; d_gene: -; v_gene: TRBV7-9; len: 14; CDR3nt: TGTGCCAGCACCGAGAGCGGGCAGACCTACGAGCAGTACTTC; CDR3aa: CASTESGQTYEQYF
j_gene: TRBJ1-5; abundance: many; d_gene: -; v_gene: TRBV6-1; len: 15; CDR3nt: TGTGCCAGCAGTGACGGACGGCTTAGCAATCAGCCCCAGCATTTT; CDR3aa: CASSDGRLSNQPQHF
j_gene: TRBJ1-2; abundance: many; d_gene: -; v_gene: TRBV27; len: 14; CDR3nt: TGTGCCAGCAGTTTTTGGGGGCCGAACTATGGCTACACCTTC; CDR3aa: CASSFWGPNYGYTF
j_gene: TRBJ1-6; abundance: many; d_gene: -; v_gene: TRBV3-1; len: 13; CDR3nt: TGTGCCAGCAGCCAGACAGCAATATCACCCCTCCACTTT; CDR3aa: CASSQTAISPLHF
j_gene: TRBJ2-7; abundance: few; d_gene: -; v_gene: TRBV15; len: 12; CDR3nt: TGTGCCACCGGTCGGTCCTCCTACGAGCAGTACTTC; CDR3aa: CATGRSSYEQYF
j_gene: TRBJ2-7; abundance: many; d_gene: -; v_gene: TRBV2; len: 12; CDR3nt: TGTGCCAGCAGTGCGGAAACCTACGAGCAGTACTTC; CDR3aa: CASSAETYEQYF
j_gene: TRBJ2-7; abundance: many; d_gene: TRBD1; v_gene: TRBV27; len: 14; CDR3nt: TGTGCCAGCAGTACGGCCGGGACAGCCTACGAGCAGTACTTC; CDR3aa: CASSTAGTAYEQYF
j_gene: TRBJ1-2; abundance: few; d_gene: -; v_gene: TRBV30; len: 15; CDR3nt: TGTGCCTGGACCCCCTTCCCCTTCCGCGGCTATGGCTACACCTTC; CDR3aa: CAWTPFPFRGYGYTF
j_gene: TRBJ2-4; abundance: many; d_gene: -; v_gene: TRBV11-2; len: 11; CDR3nt: TGTGCCAGCAGCTTAGGGGGGGACCTCTACTTC; CDR3aa: CASSLGGDLYF
j_gene: TRBJ1-2; abundance: many; d_gene: TRBD1; v_gene: TRBV28; len: 13; CDR3nt: TGTGCCAGCAGCCTCACAGGGGGCTATGGCTACACCTTC; CDR3aa: CASSLTGGYGYTF
j_gene: TRBJ2-5; abundance: -; d_gene: TRBD1; v_gene: TRBV6-1; len: 12; CDR3nt: TGTGCCAGCAACCGGGACAGGGGGACCCAGTACTTC; CDR3aa: CASNRDRGTQYF
j_gene: TRBJ1-2; abundance: many; d_gene: -; v_gene: TRBV10-3; len: 11; CDR3nt: TGTGCCATCAGTGTTGGGGAAGGCTACACCTTC; CDR3aa: CAISVGEGYTF
j_gene: TRBJ1-1; abundance: many; d_gene: TRBD1; v_gene: TRBV19; len: 13; CDR3nt: TGTGCCAGCAGCGACAGGGGCAACACTGAAGCTTTCTTT; CDR3aa: CASSDRGNTEAFF
j_gene: TRBJ1-1; abundance: many; d_gene: -; v_gene: TRBV12-3/TRBV12-4; len: 13; CDR3nt: TGTGCCAGCAGTTTCTCAGGGGCTACTGAAGCTTTCTTT; CDR3aa: CASSFSGATEAFF
j_gene: TRBJ2-2; abundance: few; d_gene: -; v_gene: TRBV27; len: 16; CDR3nt: TGTGCCAGCAGTCCTCTAGCGAGAGTTGGGTCCGGGGAGCTGTTTTTT; CDR3aa: CASSPLARVGSGELFF
j_gene: TRBJ2-2; abundance: many; d_gene: TRBD2; v_gene: TRBV7-2; len: 18; CDR3nt: TGTGCCAGCAGCTTAGCGCGGGCTAGCGGGAGTATCGCCGGGGAGCTGTTTTTT; CDR3aa: CASSLARASGSIAGELFF
j_gene: TRBJ1-2; abundance: few; d_gene: -; v_gene: TRBV4-2; len: 14; CDR3nt: TGTGCCAGCAGCCAAGGATCGCCGGGGTATGGCTACACCTTC; CDR3aa: CASSQGSPGYGYTF
j_gene: TRBJ1-2; abundance: many; d_gene: TRBD1; v_gene: TRBV2; len: 15; CDR3nt: TGTGCCAGCAGGGGGATCGGACAGGGGAAGGATGGCTACACCTTC; CDR3aa: CASRGIGQGKDGYTF
j_gene: TRBJ2-7; abundance: -; d_gene: TRBD2; v_gene: TRBV10-3; len: 14; CDR3nt: TGTGCCATCAGTGCGAAGCGGGAGGGTTACGAGCAGTACTTC; CDR3aa: CAISAKREGYEQYF
j_gene: TRBJ2-5; abundance: -; d_gene: -; v_gene: TRBV5-1; len: 13; CDR3nt: TGCGCCAGCAGCTCCCCGGGAGACATCACCCAGTACTTC; CDR3aa: CASSSPGDITQYF
j_gene: TRBJ2-1; abundance: many; d_gene: -; v_gene: TRBV18; len: 13; CDR3nt: TGTGCCAGCTCACCGACGCAGCTCAATGAGCAGTTCTTC; CDR3aa: CASSPTQLNEQFF
j_gene: TRBJ2-7; abundance: many; d_gene: -; v_gene: TRBV28; len: 13; CDR3nt: TGTGCCGCTAGGGCCACCCCAATTGACGAGCAGTACTTC; CDR3aa: CAARATPIDEQYF
j_gene: TRBJ2-5; abundance: many; d_gene: TRBD2; v_gene: TRBV7-3; len: 15; CDR3nt: TGTGCCAGCAGCATCGCGGGGGGATTCCAAGAGACCCAGTACTTC; CDR3aa: CASSIAGGFQETQYF
j_gene: TRBJ2-7; abundance: many; d_gene: -; v_gene: TRBV28; len: 15; CDR3nt: TGTGCCAGCAGTTTATCGGCGGGACGATTATACGAGCAGTACTTC; CDR3aa: CASSLSAGRLYEQYF
j_gene: TRBJ2-5; abundance: many; d_gene: TRBD2; v_gene: TRBV6-5; len: 16; CDR3nt: TGTGCCAGCAGTTCTCCGGGGCTAGCGGGAGTTGAGACCCAGTACTTC; CDR3aa: CASSSPGLAGVETQYF
j_gene: TRBJ2-7; abundance: -; d_gene: TRBD2; v_gene: TRBV20-1; len: 15; CDR3nt: TGCAGTGCTAGAGATGGGGTAGCGGGAGGGAGCGAGCAGTACTTC; CDR3aa: CSARDGVAGGSEQYF
j_gene: TRBJ2-5; abundance: few; d_gene: -; v_gene: TRBV3-1; len: 13; CDR3nt: TGTGCCAGCAGCCAGTACAGGAAAGAGACCCAGTACTTC; CDR3aa: CASSQYRKETQYF
j_gene: TRBJ1-1; abundance: many; d_gene: -; v_gene: TRBV2; len: 16; CDR3nt: TGTGCCAGCAGTGATCCGGGCGGGGCCTCGGCCACTGAAGCTTTCTTT; CDR3aa: CASSDPGGASATEAFF
j_gene: TRBJ2-7; abundance: many; d_gene: -; v_gene: TRBV14; len: 15; CDR3nt: TGTGCCAGCAGCCAGGAGCGGGCCCCATATGAGGAGCAGTACTTC; CDR3aa: CASSQERAPYEEQYF
j_gene: TRBJ2-5; abundance: many; d_gene: TRBD1; v_gene: TRBV6-1; len: 15; CDR3nt: TGTGCCAGCAGTGAACCGACAGGGGATCGTGAGACCCAGTACTTC; CDR3aa: CASSEPTGDRETQYF
j_gene: TRBJ2-4; abundance: many; d_gene: -; v_gene: TRBV18; len: 15; CDR3nt: TGTGCCAGCTCACCACTTGAGCTAGCCAAAAACATTCAGTACTTC; CDR3aa: CASSPLELAKNIQYF